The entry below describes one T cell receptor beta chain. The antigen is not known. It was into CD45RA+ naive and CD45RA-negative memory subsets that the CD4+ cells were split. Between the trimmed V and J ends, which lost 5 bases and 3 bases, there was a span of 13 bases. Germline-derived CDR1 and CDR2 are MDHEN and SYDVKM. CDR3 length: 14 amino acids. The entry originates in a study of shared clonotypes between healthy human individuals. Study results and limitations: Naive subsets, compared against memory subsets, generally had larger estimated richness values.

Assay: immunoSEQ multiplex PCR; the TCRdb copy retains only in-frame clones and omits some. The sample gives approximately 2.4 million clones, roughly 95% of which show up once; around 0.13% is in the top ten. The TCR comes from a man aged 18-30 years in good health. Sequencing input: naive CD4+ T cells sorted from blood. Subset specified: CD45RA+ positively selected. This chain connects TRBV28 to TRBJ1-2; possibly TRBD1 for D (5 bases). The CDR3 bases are TGTGCCAGCAGTCAGAGAGGGGTATACTATGGCTACACCTTC. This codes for CASSQRGVYYGYTF.